This T cell receptor beta chain stems from a study of T-cell reconstitution after alpha-beta-depleted transplantation in children. As it was prepared, the TCRbeta library received unique molecular identifiers. TCRdb passed the PCR reads through MiXCR, listing each CDR3 protein once. The sample yields more than 550,000 distinct CDR3 sequences, about 10% seen once. The length of the CDR3 is 15 residues. V was trimmed by 2 bases and J by 3 bases, leaving 14 bases between them. In its sample, this clonotype was seen many times. The sequence came from a human donor who donated a stem cell graft to a child with acute myeloid leukemia. This chain uses TRBV12-3 or TRBV12-4 with TRBJ2-7, with D perhaps being TRBD1 or TRBD2 (5 bases each). The specimen comprised PBMCs from the stem cell graft donor, sampled from the stem cell graft. The CDR3 protein is CASSLQGDGYYEQYF. DNA for the CDR3: TGTGCCAGCAGTTTACAAGGGGACGGATACTACGAGCAGTACTTC.